This T cell receptor (beta chain) appears in the sequencing data of a study of T cell responses to AZD1222 COVID-19 vaccine. Whole-study findings and limits: Dominant CD4 TCR responses targeted spike regions 160-218 and 743-854. The peak T cell response came first, and repertoires were sampled only after it. A mostly white British donor set with more females was recruited, and clonal diversity was possibly underestimated. Spike-specific TCR breadth and depth grew following two AZD1222 doses.

Trimming removed 2 bases from V and 2 bases from J, with 9 bases in between. There are 14 residues in the CDR3. Germline-derived CDR1 and CDR2 are MGHDK and SYGVNS. Libraries were prepared by immunoSEQ multiplex PCR; TCRdb keeps only in-frame clonotypes and omits some of them. This sample has some 150,000 clones, with roughly 90% found just once. A note on this clone: Its matching antigen is unknown.

The TCR originated in an adult who received the AZD1222 COVID-19 vaccine. The rearrangement uses TRBV25-1 and TRBJ1-1; the D gene is possibly TRBD1 (5 bases). This specimen consisted of peripheral blood, obtained 28 days after the second AZD1222 dose. CDR3 in amino acids: CASSEAGANTEAFF. The CDR3 DNA reads as TGTGCCAGCAGTGAAGCTGGGGCTAACACTGAAGCTTTCTTT.